The 4 T cell receptor beta chains below come from one sample, sequenced in a study of blood T cell repertoires in COVID-19. Only in-frame clones appear in the TCRdb table, and some are missing; sequencing was by immunoSEQ multiplex PCR. Seen here are approximately 260,000 clones, around 85% observed once, and the top ten hold more than 8%. Sequences were obtained from peripheral blood. These receptors all stem from an elderly woman with acute or convalescent COVID-19.

The V and J genes are TRBV3-1 (or the pseudogene TRBV3-2) and TRBJ2-5, with D perhaps matching TRBD2 (6 bases). From germline, CDR1 is LGHDT and CDR2 YNNKEL (reference sequence). CDR3 length: 13 amino acids. V lost 11 bases and J 4 bases, leaving 17 bases between the germline ends. The CDR3 sequence: CAAAGTRRETQYF. The CDR3 DNA sequence: TGTGCCGCCGCGGGGACGAGGAGAGAGACCCAGTACTTC.

The chain uses TRBV19 and TRBJ1-5; 8 bases map to TRBD1. V lost 7 bases, J lost 0 bases, and 8 bases stayed unmatched. Germline values: CDR1 LNHDA, CDR2 SQIVND (reference sequence). The CDR3 is 16 amino acids. The CDR3 region has the DNA TGTGCCAGTAAAGGACAGGGCCTAAATAGCAATCAGCCCCAGCATTTT. Its translation: CASKGQGLNSNQPQHF.

The V and J genes are TRBV21-1 and TRBJ2-3; the table's D call of TRBD2 was not tested on the DNA. TRBV21-1 is shown as a pseudogene. This CDR3 contains 18 residues. DNA of the CDR3: TGTGCCAGCAGCACCTCAGGAGGGGCAGGATCTAGCACAGATACGCAGTATTTT. Its translation: CASSTSGGAGSSTDTQYF.

This clone was counted a single time. The chain uses TRBV18 and TRBJ2-7; 10 bases map to TRBD2. CDR3 length: 15 amino acids. Per the germline V gene, CDR1 is KGHSH and CDR2 is LQKENI. Trimming cost V 6 bases and J 4 bases; bases outside gene matches: 9. CDR3 sequence: CASSYGTSGVYEQYF. CDR3 in DNA: TGTGCCAGCTCTTACGGTACTAGCGGGGTATACGAGCAGTACTTC. The variable domain in full, with the rest retrieved from reference TRBV18 and TRBJ2-7, is NAGVMQNPRHLVRRRGQEARLRCSPMKGHSHVYWYRQLPEEGLKFMVYLQKENIIDESGMPKERFSAEFPKEGPSILRIQQVVRGDSAAYFCASSYGTSGVYEQYFGPGTRLTVT.